The entry that follows covers one TCR beta chain sequence. What it binds is not known. The CDR3 length is 15 residues. With 4 bases removed from V and 10 bases from J, the gap between germline ends came to 18 bases. The germline CDR1 and CDR2 sequences are SGDLS and YYNGEE. The data were obtained in a study of T-cell memory formation after mild COVID-19. Overall study findings and caveats: Among contracting clones, CD4+ were mainly CM/EM and CD8+ enriched in EMRA. Day 15 to 85 contractors were CD4/CD8 balanced; later expanders leaned CD4+.

TCRdb re-analysed the 5' RACE reads in MiXCR, keeping a single row per CDR3 protein. Of about 390,000 distinct CDR3 sequences in the sample, around 20% were seen once. Sample: PBMCs or a T cell subset sorted from them (not recorded which). V is TRBV9 and J is TRBJ1-6, with D unclear. This sequence originates from an adult woman who had mild COVID-19 (a few samples of this study predate the infection). Cell type and time point are not known. Here the CDR3 reads CASSPSLRDGSPLHF. In DNA, the CDR3 is TGTGCCAGCAGCCCGAGCCTAAGGGATGGATCACCCCTCCACTTT.